Listed here is a single T cell receptor (beta chain). Its binding antigen is unknown. No base qualities exist here, and no much larger clone lies one base off it. This entry belongs to a study of vaccination and CD4 T cells after COVID-19 (dated by TCRdb to 2021 to 2024). Describing the broader study: The convalescent cohort included six males and four females, with two Hispanic individuals, seven Caucasians, two Asians and one multiracial person. Post-vaccine blood samples were collected a median of approximately 72 days after the second vaccine dose, ranging from about 14 to 241 days. Memory CD4+ T cell crossreactivity between SARS-CoV-2 and common cold coronavirus spike proteins was assessed at the TCR clonotype level in an earlier paper using these donors. Participants got two doses of the Pfizer-BioNTech BNT162b2 vaccine (n=8) or two doses of the Moderna mRNA-1273 vaccine (n=2). In control cultures, a CEFX viral epitope pool was used as positive control, an HIV-1 Nef peptide pool was used as negative control, or no peptide was added. Post-COVID blood samples from convalescent patients were collected a median of about 110 days after diagnosis, with a range of roughly 35 to 161 days. The cultures were stimulated with overlapping spike peptide pools from SARS-CoV-2 and from the common cold coronaviruses HCoV-NL63, HCoV-OC43 and HCoV-229E. In roughly 10 COVID-19 convalescent patients and a few infection-naive healthy vaccine recipients, the spike-specific CD4+ TCR repertoire before mRNA vaccination was compared with the repertoire after mRNA vaccination. General study outcomes and caveats: In convalescent patients, a median approximately 90% of post-vaccine SARS-CoV-2-reactive clones were detected only after vaccination, suggesting vaccine-specific priming. Of the vaccine-specific clones found in convalescent patients, nearly all (304 of 307) were mono-reactive for SARS-CoV-2 spike instead of being cross-reactive with common cold coronaviruses. Although the median number of SARS-CoV-2-reactive clonotypes went up from 20 to 25 after infection to some 37 after vaccination, the increase was not significant. The study included relatively few convalescent patients and did not analyze early timepoints after natural infection.

The library was obtained by PCR. TCR sequencing of DNA from cultured CD4+ T cells used the Oncomine TCR Beta short-read assay at the Johns Hopkins FTIC core. The QIAamp micro DNA kit was used to extract genomic DNA from the cultured CD4+ T cells. Oncomine TCR Beta libraries made from cultured CD4+ T cells were pooled using unique dual indexes and sequenced on an Illumina iSeq 100. The paper's processing steps were these. Non-productive sequences were removed, and CDR3s not starting with C, not ending with F or W, or shorter than 7 amino acids were discarded. The MANAFEST web application identified antigen-specific clonotypes by comparing peptide-stimulated wells against reference wells and other culture wells. An FDR below 0.05, an odds ratio above 5, and a productive frequency above 0.1% in at least two of three replicate wells were required for clones to be considered positive. A clonotype was classed as cross-reactive if the clonotype showed significant expansion both in SARS-CoV-2 spike wells and in at least one common cold coronavirus spike condition. Similarity between CDR3 sequences was evaluated in R version 3.6.1 using Levenshtein distances (stringdist) and unrooted phylogenetic trees (ape). TCRdb handled the public reads itself, with Q25 trimming in fastp and clone calling in MiXCR, and kept productive beta chains. Rows with one shared CDR3 protein collapse into an entry with the most common genes and DNA. V and J calls and clone size were set by TCRdb, not the authors. A total of 9,500 to 10,000 distinct CDR3 sequences appear in this sample, 55% to 75% of them only once. The ten largest clonotypes hold less than 30% of the sample.

The treatment or condition label of this sample denotes: roughly ten-day PBMC culture with coronavirus spike peptide pools or control peptides (ViraFEST assay). CD4+ T cells from unexposed donors were collected before the COVID-19 pandemic (2011-2018). The ViraFEST assay, used in the study, expanded antigen-specific T cells with peptide pools and then identified the expanded clonotypes through TCR sequencing. Two million PBMCs per well were cultured in IMDM with approximately 5% human AB serum and roughly 9.3 IU/ml IL-2, plus 10 ug/ml peptide pools. Half of the culture medium was replaced with fresh IL-2-containing medium on days 3 and 7. After less than twelve days of culture, CD4+ T cells were isolated by negative selection with the EasySep CD4+ T cell isolation kit. As far as cell numbers permitted, CD4+ T cells from unexposed donors were tested for reactivity against SARS-CoV-2 S and N as well as four spike pools from common cold coronaviruses. PBMCs were separated from whole blood using Ficoll-Paque Plus gradient centrifugation and then either used fresh or cryopreserved at -140C. In general, triplicate wells were set up for every culture condition. Leukapheresis product for the unexposed donors was purchased commercially.

The junction shows trimming of 2 bases on V and 2 bases on J, plus 15 bases between the germline ends. Its CDR3 holds 16 amino acids, cysteine through phenylalanine. Only the CDR3 DNA stays, 48 bases, in frame from base 1. The germline V gene (reference sequence) sets CDR1 to LNHDA and CDR2 to SQIVND. Material for sequencing was CD4+ T cells from blood, cultured in vitro. This sequence was found in a human donor in good health. Recombination joined TRBV19 with TRBJ1-1; the D gene cannot be resolved reliably. Read as DNA, the sequence is TGTGCCAGTAGTATAATCTCGGGCCGGGGTAACACTGAAGCTTTCTTT. Translated, it reads CASSIISGRGNTEAFF.